This T cell receptor beta chain derives from a study of naive CD8 T cells in extremely preterm neonates (TCRdb year 2017). For context, the study as a whole: The study compared TCRbeta CDR3 repertoires of sorted naive CD8+ T cells across four age groups: extremely preterm neonates, term neonates, young children and adults.

Preterm samples were obtained from several extremely preterm deliveries at about 22-28 weeks of gestation. Exclusion from the study was applied to pregnancies with fetal demise, active maternal HSV infection or known maternal HIV infection. A FACSAria III cell sorter was used to sort live, Annexin V-negative naive CD8+ T cells (CD3+CD8+CD45RA+CCR7+). Between roughly 20,000 and 110,000 naive CD8+ T cells were sorted per sample. Preassembled standardized sampling kits were used to collect mixed venous-arterial cord blood. Cord blood was kept at room temperature and processed within 4 hours of collection. Ficoll-Paque density gradient centrifugation was used to isolate mononuclear cells from diluted blood. Mononuclear cells were cryopreserved in approximately 10% DMSO with around 90% FBS and stored long term at -150°C before sorting. After thawing, cells were stained with Annexin V along with antibodies against CD3, CD8, CCR7 and CD45RA. Genomic DNA was extracted from snap-frozen sorted cell pellets with the DNeasy Blood and Tissue Kit.

Regarding this clone: Its antigen is unknown. Base qualities are not recorded, but no much larger clone differs from it by a single base.

Beyond this particular receptor, the publication reports: Compared with the older groups, preterm CDR3s were shorter and closer to germline, carrying fewer N additions and showing less junctional trimming. Preterm neonates showed significantly lower iChao1 richness than every other age group (p < 0.05) along with an even clone distribution, indicating a less rich repertoire. A higher proportion of shared CDR3 nucleotide sequences was found in preterm neonates (about 2.5%) than in term neonates (around 0.4%), young children (approximately 0.03%) and adults (0.01%). To track T cell development within individuals, the authors urged prospective longitudinal studies of preterm and term neonates. Among the limitations the authors pointed out were a small sample size and productive template counts that varied across preterm samples.

From its cysteine to its phenylalanine, the CDR3 spans 16 amino acids. The retained sequence is limited to the CDR3, 48 bases, with the frame set at the first base. CDR1 and CDR2 (GTSNPN, SVGIG) derive from the germline V gene (reference sequence). The germline V end is reduced by 5 bases and the J end by 2 bases; junction bases left unmatched: 9. TCRbeta CDR3 regions were amplified from genomic DNA by a two-step, bias-controlled multiplex PCR. Primers specific for every TRBV and TRBJ gene segment were used in the multiplex PCR. The immunoSEQ Assay was used to generate TCRbeta repertoire data. The published analysis was carried out like this. A relative-frequency ratio and a modified nearest-neighbor algorithm were applied to filter and cluster reads so that closely related sequences were merged. The V, D and J gene assignments for CDR3 sequences were based on IMGT annotation. Template counts were corrected for PCR amplification bias by normalization and were quantified against synthetic TCR CDR3 analog sequences. Only unique productive sequences, that is, in-frame CDR3 sequences lacking stop codons, were included in the analyses. The immunoSEQ Analyzer software was used to calculate iChao1 richness and clonality, with clonality defined as 1 minus Pielou's evenness. Statistical testing was performed in JMP, using Student's t-test or a non-parametric test depending on Shapiro-Wilk normality results. Held by TCRdb, this immuneACCESS table contains in-frame sequences only and omits some clones. Under half of the omission traces to an unresolved V gene where checked; the cause of the rest is unknown. V and J calls and clone size are those listed in that table; D and trimming were worked out from the DNA. The sample table shows 21,000 or so clones, and approximately 90% are seen once. Clones ranked in the top ten supply 0.93% of the sample.

The chain is made from TRBV30 and TRBJ2-5; 12 bases in between match TRBD2. The sequenced sample was naive CD8+ T cells from cord blood. This sequence was found in a boy who was born preterm. The DNA reads TGTGCCTGGGAGCTTGGACTAGCGGGGCCGCAAGAGACCCAGTACTTC. Translation gives CAWELGLAGPQETQYF.